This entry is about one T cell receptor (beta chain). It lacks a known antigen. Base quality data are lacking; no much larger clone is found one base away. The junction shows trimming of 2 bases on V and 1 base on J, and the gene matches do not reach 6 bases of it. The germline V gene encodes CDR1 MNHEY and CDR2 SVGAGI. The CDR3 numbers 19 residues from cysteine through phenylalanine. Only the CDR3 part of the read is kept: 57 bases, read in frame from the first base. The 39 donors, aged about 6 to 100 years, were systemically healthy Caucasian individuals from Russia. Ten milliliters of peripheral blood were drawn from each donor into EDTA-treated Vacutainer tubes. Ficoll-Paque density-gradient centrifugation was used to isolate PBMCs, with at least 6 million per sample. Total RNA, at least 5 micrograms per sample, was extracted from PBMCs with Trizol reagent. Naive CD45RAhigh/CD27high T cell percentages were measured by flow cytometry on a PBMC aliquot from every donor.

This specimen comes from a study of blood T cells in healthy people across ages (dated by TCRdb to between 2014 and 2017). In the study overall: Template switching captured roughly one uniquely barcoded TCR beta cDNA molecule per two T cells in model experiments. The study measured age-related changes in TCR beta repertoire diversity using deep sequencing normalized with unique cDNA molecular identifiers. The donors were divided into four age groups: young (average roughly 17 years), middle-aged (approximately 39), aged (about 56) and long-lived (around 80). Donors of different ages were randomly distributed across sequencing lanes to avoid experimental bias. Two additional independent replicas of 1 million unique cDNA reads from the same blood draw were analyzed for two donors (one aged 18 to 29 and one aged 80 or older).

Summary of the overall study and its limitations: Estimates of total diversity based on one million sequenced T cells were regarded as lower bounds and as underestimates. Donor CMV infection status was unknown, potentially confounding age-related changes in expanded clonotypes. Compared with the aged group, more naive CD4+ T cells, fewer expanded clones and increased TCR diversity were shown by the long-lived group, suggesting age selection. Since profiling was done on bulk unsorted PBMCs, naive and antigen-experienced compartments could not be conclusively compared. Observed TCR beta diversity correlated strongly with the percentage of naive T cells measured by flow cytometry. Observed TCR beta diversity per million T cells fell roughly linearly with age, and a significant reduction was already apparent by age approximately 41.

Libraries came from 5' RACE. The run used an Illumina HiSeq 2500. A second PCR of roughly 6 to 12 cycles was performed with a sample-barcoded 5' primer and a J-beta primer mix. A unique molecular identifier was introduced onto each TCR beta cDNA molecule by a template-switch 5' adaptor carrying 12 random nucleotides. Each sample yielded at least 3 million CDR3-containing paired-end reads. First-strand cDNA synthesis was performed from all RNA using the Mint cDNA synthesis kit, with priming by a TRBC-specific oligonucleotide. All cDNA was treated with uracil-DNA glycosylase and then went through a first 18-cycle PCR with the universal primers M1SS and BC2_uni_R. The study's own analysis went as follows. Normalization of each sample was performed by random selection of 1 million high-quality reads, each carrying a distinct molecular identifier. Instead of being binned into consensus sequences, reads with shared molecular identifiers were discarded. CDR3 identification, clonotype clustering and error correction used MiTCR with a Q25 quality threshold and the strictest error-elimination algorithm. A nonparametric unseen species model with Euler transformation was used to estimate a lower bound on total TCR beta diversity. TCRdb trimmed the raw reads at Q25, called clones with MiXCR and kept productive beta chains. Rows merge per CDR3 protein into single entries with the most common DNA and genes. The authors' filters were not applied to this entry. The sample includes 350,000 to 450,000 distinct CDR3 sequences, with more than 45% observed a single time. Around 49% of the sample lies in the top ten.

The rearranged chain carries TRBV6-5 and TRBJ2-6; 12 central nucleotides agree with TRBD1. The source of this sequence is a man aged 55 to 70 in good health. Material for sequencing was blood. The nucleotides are TGTGCCAGCAGTTACCTCGGGACAGGGGGCGCTTCTGGGGCCAACGTCCTGACTTTC. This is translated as CASSYLGTGGASGANVLTF.